The subject of this entry is one T cell receptor beta chain. While infection was still active, Seattle patients were enrolled and then followed longitudinally. These data come from a study of blood T cell repertoires in COVID-19. Turning to the study itself: Both acute and convalescent COVID-19 samples were obtained from the United States, Italy and Spain.

The CDR3 is 17 residues long. Germline trimming cut 3 bases from V and 1 base from J; bases unmatched to any gene: 6. The germline gives CDR1 SEHNR, CDR2 FQNEAQ (reference sequence). Method: immunoSEQ multiplex PCR; TCRdb's copy keeps in-frame clones and lacks some. The table includes 54,000 or so clones, about four fifths detected once. The V gene is TRBV7-9, the J gene TRBJ2-3; the match to TRBD2 covers 11 bases. The sample consisted of peripheral blood. The sequence was collected from a man older than 75 with COVID-19, enrolled during active disease. The CDR3 region is CASSFSGGAGGTDTQYF. The CDR3 nucleotides read TGTGCCAGCAGCTTTAGCGGGGGGGCAGGGGGCACAGATACGCAGTATTTT.